A single sample gave rise to the 8 T cell receptor beta chains below, sequenced in a study of shared clonotypes between healthy human individuals. Method: immunoSEQ multiplex PCR; TCRdb's copy keeps in-frame clones and lacks some. This sample has 850,000 to 1,200,000 clones, with about 80% found just once. What was sequenced was memory CD4+ T cells sorted from blood. Subset given: CD45RA-negative fraction. The receptors were gathered from a man aged 18 to 30 in good health.

The genes are TRBV2 and TRBJ1-5; D is ambiguous. V lost 11 bases and J lost 3, with 11 bases in between. CDR3 length equals 12 residues. Germline V gene data show CDR1 as SNHLY and CDR2 as FYNNEI. The CDR3 reads CASRGYNQPQHF. In nucleotides, the CDR3 is TGTGCCTCGCGGGGTTACAATCAGCCCCAGCATTTT.

This clone was recorded a few times. This sequence joins TRBV5-1 and TRBJ2-1, with 8 bases lining up with TRBD2. The V gene end was trimmed by 0 bases and the J gene end by 6 bases; junction bases not matched to a gene: 5. Germline CDR1 reads SGHRS; CDR2 reads YFSETQ. The CDR3 covers 15 residues. The CDR3, as DNA: TGCGCCAGCAGCTTGGGTGGGACTAGGGCCAATGAGCAGTTCTTC. Translating gives CASSLGGTRANEQFF.

This clone has a handful of counts. This chain uses TRBV29-1 with TRBJ1-1; D is undetermined. Trimming stripped 6 bases from V and 4 bases from J, with 15 bases between. Germline V gene lookup returns CDR1 SQVTM and CDR2 ANQGSEA. The CDR3 is 13 residues long. CDR3 sequence reads: CSVALSSGTEAFF. The CDR3 bases are TGCAGCGTGGCGCTGTCCAGCGGCACTGAAGCTTTCTTT.

The chain recombines TRBV28 with TRBJ2-7; 8 bases match TRBD2. This CDR3 spans 14 amino acids. Germline assignment: CDR1 MDHEN and CDR2 SYDVKM. V lost 6 bases to trimming and J lost 4 bases; unmatched junction nucleotides: 8. The CDR3 loop is CASRLIAGMYEQYF. For the CDR3, the DNA is TGTGCCAGCAGACTTATAGCGGGGATGTACGAGCAGTACTTC.

This chain uses TRBV30 with TRBJ1-1; 7 nucleotides align to TRBD1. J was trimmed by 1 base and V by 0 bases; bases with no gene match: 2. Germline CDR1 is GTSNPN and CDR2 is SVGIG (reference sequence). This CDR3 has 14 amino acids. CDR3 nucleotides: TGTGCCTGGAGTGTTCACAGGGGGAACACTGAAGCTTTCTTT. It yields the protein CAWSVHRGNTEAFF.

The sample holds one count of this clone. The chain carries TRBV10-3 and TRBJ1-3, with D perhaps TRBD1 (6 bases). In germline, CDR1 is ENHRY, CDR2 SYGVKD. V shed 6 bases and J shed 9 bases, with 15 bases lying between them. The CDR3 totals 13 residues. The CDR3 reads CAIRKGQQGTIYF. CDR3 coding DNA: TGTGCCATCAGGAAAGGACAGCAGGGCACCATATATTTT.

A note on this clone: This same CDR3 is encoded by further DNA sequences in the sample. V is TRBV15 and J is TRBJ1-2; D is unclear. The CDR3 spans 12 residues. V was cut by 6 bases and J by 2 bases, with 7 bases left in between. From germline, CDR1 is LNHNV and CDR2 YYDKDF (reference sequence). As DNA, the CDR3 is TGTGCCACCAGTACGGCCAACTATGGCTACACCTTC. This translates into CATSTANYGYTF.

The V and J genes are TRBV5-4 and TRBJ2-5, with D possibly being TRBD1 or TRBD2 (5 bases each). With 4 bases removed from V and 4 bases from J, the gap between germline ends came to 26 bases. Germline CDR1 and CDR2: SGHNT and YYREEE (reference sequence). The CDR3 sequence is 18 residues long. In DNA form, the CDR3 reads TGTGCCAGCAGCCGCGACATCCCAAAGGGACGGTCCGGAGAGACCCAGTACTTC. This encodes CASSRDIPKGRSGETQYF. Using reference TRBV5-4 and TRBJ2-5 for the parts outside the CDR3, the full variable domain is ETGVTQSPTHLIKTRGQQVTLRCSSQSGHNTVSWYQQALGQGPQFIFQYYREEENGRGNFPPRFSGLQFPNYSSELNVNALELDDSALYLCASSRDIPKGRSGETQYFGPGTRLLVL.